This TCR beta chain was recovered during a study of T cells in Graves' hyperthyroidism and ophthalmopathy. Study at large: At initial diagnosis, before any treatment had begun, peripheral blood was obtained.

Amplified regions were TCR beta CDR3 sequences from RNA transcripts. The TCR CDR3 first-round RT-PCR relied on the HTBI primer set. MiXCR, run by TCRdb on the multiplex PCR reads, gives a single entry per CDR3 protein. Altogether around 690,000 distinct CDR3 sequences are present, around 21% being singletons, with the ten largest covering more than 30%. V shed 6 bases and J 3 bases; nucleotides not matched to a gene: 7. Germline V gene lookup returns CDR1 SNHLY and CDR2 FYNNEI. The CDR3 has 14 amino acids. The study included ophthalmopathy patients with Clinical Activity Score at least 3, NOSPECS grade at least 4 and duration under 3 months. PBMCs stemmed from less than 13 ml fresh peripheral blood.

This chain joins TRBV2 and TRBJ2-7; the match to TRBD1 covers 8 bases. Material: blood. The source of this sequence is a man aged 30-40 years with Graves' ophthalmopathy. In nucleotides, the CDR3 is TGTGCCAGCAGCCCGGGACAGGAATTCTACGAGCAGTACTTC. Protein: CASSPGQEFYEQYF.